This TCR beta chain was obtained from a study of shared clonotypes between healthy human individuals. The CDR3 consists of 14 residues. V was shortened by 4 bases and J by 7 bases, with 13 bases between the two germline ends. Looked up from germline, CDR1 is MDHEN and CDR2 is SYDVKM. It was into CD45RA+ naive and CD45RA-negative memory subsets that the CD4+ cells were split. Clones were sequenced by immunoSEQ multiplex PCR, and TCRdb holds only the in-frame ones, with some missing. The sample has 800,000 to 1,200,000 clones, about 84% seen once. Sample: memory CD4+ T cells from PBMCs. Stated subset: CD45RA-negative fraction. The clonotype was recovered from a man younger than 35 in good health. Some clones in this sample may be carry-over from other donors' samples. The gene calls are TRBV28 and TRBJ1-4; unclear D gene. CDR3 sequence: CASSSGERSEKLFF. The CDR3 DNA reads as TGTGCCAGCAGTTCCGGGGAGAGAAGTGAAAAACTGTTTTTT.